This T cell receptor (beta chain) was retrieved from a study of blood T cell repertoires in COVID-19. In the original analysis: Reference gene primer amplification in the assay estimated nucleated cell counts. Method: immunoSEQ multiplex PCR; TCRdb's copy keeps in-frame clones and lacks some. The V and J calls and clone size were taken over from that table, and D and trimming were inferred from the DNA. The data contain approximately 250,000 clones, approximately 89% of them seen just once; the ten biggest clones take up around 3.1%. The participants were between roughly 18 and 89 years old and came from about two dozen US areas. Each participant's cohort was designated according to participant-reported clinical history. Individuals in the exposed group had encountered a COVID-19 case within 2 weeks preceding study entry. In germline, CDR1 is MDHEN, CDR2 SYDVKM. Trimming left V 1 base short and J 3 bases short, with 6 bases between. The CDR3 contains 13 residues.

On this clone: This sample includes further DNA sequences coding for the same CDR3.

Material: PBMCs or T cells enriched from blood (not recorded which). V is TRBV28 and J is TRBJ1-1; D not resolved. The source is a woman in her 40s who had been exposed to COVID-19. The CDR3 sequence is CASSLSGDTEAFF. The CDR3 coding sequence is TGTGCCAGCAGTTTATCCGGGGACACTGAAGCTTTCTTT.